Listed here is a single T cell receptor beta chain. It has no known antigen specificity. Qualities for individual bases were not recorded, and no much larger clone is one base off. This record comes from a study of CD8+CD57+ T cells in acquired aplastic anemia (dated by TCRdb to the late 2010s). General notes on the study: A mean of about 3.2 ug of DNA, ranging from about 0.19 to 27.4 ug, was extracted from sorted CD4+ and CD8+ cells. A CD8+CD57+ expansion meant a frequency higher than the mean frequency seen in healthy subjects.

Expansion of CD8+CD57+ cells had been shown by flow cytometry in the patients chosen for sequencing. All patients had severe acquired aplastic anemia diagnosed by International Study of Aplastic Anemia and Agranulocytosis and Camitta criteria. Patients had received no therapy at the time of blood sampling. In this study, sorted CD4+ and CD8+ T cells from the blood of healthy subjects and of severe aplastic anemia patients had their TCR repertoires deep-sequenced. Patients were enrolled under clinicaltrials.gov protocols 00001620, 01623167, 00001397, 00071045, 00081523 and 00961064 in the USA. Ficoll-Paque density gradient centrifugation was used to isolate peripheral blood mononuclear cells. Before DNA was extracted, CD4+ and CD8+ T cells were sorted using either FACS or magnetic beads. Summary of the overall study and its limitations: Between patients and healthy controls, no significant difference in CD8+ Simpson's diversity was found (P=0.060). Approximately 31 CD8+ CDR3 sequences were found in both patients and controls but appeared to be highly expressed in patients and within the immunodominant clones of the patients.

The CDR3 covers 14 residues, taking in both the cysteine and the phenylalanine. Just the 42-base CDR3 DNA is kept, in frame starting at base 1. V is reduced by 4 bases and J by 1 base, leaving a spacing of 11 bases between them. From the germline V gene (reference sequence), CDR1 is SGHNT and CDR2 is YYREEE. TCR beta VDJ combination and CDR3 sequence profiling used genomic DNA as the template. TCR repertoire sequencing was run on an Illumina HiSeq 2000. Regarding the original processing steps: TRBV/TRBJ rearrangement plots, CDR3 size and DJ length profiles, and Simpson's diversity index were used to assess repertoires. The most abundant DNA sequence in the deep sequencing data was taken as the immunodominant clone. CDR3 amino acid sequences were checked for sharing across subjects and were also compared against the VDJdb database and published repertoires. Through fastp at Q25 and MiXCR, TCRdb rebuilt clones from the public reads, retaining in-frame beta chains. All rows with the same CDR3 protein become a single entry with the most common DNA and genes. It is TCRdb's table, rather than the study itself, that gives the V and J calls and clone size. This sample is represented by fewer than 200,000 distinct CDR3 sequences; around 75% of them were singletons. The leading ten clones occupy 35% to 50% of the sample.

The sequenced sample consisted of sorted CD4+, CD8+, or CD8+CD57+ T cells (not recorded which) from PBMCs. This sequence originates from a human donor with aplastic anemia. The rearrangement joined TRBV5-4 to TRBJ2-5; TRBD2 might be the D gene, on 6 matching bases. CDR3 reads: CASSHRDFQETQYF. The DNA is as follows: TGTGCCAGCAGCCACCGGGACTTCCAAGAGACCCAGTACTTC. Supplemented by the reference TRBV5-4 and TRBJ2-5 proteins around the CDR3, the complete variable domain is ETGVTQSPTHLIKTRGQQVTLRCSSQSGHNTVSWYQQALGQGPQFIFQYYREEENGRGNFPPRFSGLQFPNYSSELNVNALELDDSALYLCASSHRDFQETQYFGPGTRLLVL.